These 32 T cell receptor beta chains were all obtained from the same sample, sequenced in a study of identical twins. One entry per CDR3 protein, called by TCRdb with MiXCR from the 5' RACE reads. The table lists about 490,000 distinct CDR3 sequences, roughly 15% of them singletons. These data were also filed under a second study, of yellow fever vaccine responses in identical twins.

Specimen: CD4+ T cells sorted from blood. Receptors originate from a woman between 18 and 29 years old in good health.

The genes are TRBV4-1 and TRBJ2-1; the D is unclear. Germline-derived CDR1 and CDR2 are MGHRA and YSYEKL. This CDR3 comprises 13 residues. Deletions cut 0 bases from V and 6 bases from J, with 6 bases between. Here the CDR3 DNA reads TGCGCCAGCAGCCAAGATGTTTCCAATGAGCAGTTCTTC. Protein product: CASSQDVSNEQFF.

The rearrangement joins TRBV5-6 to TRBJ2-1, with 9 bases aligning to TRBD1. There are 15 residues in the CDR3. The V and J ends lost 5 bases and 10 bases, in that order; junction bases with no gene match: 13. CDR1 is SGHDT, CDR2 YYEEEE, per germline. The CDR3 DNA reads TGTGCCAGCAGGGGAGCGGGACAGGGAGGCGGCGAGCAGTTCTTC. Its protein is CASRGAGQGGGEQFF.

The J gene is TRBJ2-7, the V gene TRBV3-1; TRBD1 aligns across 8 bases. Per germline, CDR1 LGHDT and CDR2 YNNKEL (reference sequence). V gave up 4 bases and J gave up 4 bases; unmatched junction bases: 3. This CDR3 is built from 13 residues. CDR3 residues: CASSLRQGYEQYF. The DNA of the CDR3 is TGTGCCAGCAGCCTTAGACAGGGGTACGAGCAGTACTTC.

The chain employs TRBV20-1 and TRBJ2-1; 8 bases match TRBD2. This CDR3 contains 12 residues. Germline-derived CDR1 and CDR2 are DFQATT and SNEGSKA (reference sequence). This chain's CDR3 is CLLAGGGDEQFF. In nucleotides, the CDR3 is TGCCTCCTGGCGGGAGGTGGCGATGAGCAGTTCTTC.

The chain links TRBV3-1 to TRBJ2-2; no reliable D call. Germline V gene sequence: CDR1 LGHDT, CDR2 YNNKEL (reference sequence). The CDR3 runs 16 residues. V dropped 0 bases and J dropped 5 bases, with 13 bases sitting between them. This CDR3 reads CASSQEGDPITGELFF. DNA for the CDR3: TGTGCCAGCAGCCAAGAGGGCGACCCCATTACCGGGGAGCTGTTTTTT. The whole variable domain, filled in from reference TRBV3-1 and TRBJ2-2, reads DTAVSQTPKYLVTQMGNDKSIKCEQNLGHDTMYWYKQDSKKFLKIMFSYNNKELIINETVPNRFSPKSPDKAHLNLHINSLELGDSAVYFCASSQEGDPITGELFFGEGSRLTVL.

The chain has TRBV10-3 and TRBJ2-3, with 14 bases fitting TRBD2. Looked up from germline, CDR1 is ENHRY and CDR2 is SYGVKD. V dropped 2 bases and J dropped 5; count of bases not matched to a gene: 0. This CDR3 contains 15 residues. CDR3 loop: CAISEGLAGGDTQYF. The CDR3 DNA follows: TGTGCCATCAGTGAGGGACTAGCGGGAGGAGATACGCAGTATTTT.

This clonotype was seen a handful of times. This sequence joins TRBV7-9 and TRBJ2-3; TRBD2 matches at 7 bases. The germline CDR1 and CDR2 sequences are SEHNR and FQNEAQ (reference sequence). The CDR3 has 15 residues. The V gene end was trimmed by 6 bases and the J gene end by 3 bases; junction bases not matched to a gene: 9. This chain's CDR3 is CASSGSGIVTDTQYF. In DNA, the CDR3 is TGTGCCAGCAGTGGAAGCGGGATCGTAACAGATACGCAGTATTTT.

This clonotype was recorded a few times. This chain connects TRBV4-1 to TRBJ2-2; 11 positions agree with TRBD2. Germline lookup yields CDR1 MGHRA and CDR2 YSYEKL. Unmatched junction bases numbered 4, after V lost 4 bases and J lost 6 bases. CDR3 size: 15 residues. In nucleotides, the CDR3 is TGCGCCAGCAGCCGTTTTAGCGGGGGGGCCGGGGAGCTGTTTTTT. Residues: CASSRFSGGAGELFF.

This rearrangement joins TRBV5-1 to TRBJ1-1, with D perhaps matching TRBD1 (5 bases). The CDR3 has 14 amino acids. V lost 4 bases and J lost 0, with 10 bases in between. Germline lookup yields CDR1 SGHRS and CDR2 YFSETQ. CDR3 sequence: CASSADNMNTEAFF. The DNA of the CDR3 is TGCGCCAGCAGCGCGGACAACATGAACACTGAAGCTTTCTTT.

The CDR3 loop is CAVGQGADEAFF. The CDR3 DNA reads TGTGCCGTCGGACAGGGGGCGGATGAAGCTTTCTTT. The V and J genes are TRBV10-3 and TRBJ1-1, with TRBD1 identical over 11 bases. The V gene end was trimmed by 11 bases and the J gene end by 7 bases; junction bases not matched to a gene: 6. CDR1 and CDR2 from the germline V gene are ENHRY and SYGVKD. CDR3 length: 12 residues.

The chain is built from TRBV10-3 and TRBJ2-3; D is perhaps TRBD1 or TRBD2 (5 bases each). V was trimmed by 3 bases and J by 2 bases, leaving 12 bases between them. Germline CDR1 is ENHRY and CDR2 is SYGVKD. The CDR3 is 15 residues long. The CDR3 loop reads CAISEGSGATDTQYF. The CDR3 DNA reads TGTGCCATCAGTGAAGGGAGTGGGGCCACAGATACGCAGTATTTT.

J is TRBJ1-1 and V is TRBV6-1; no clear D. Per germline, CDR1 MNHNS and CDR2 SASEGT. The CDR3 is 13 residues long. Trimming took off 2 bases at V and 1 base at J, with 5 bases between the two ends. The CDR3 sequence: CASSERENTEAFF. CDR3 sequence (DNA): TGTGCCAGCAGTGAACGGGAGAACACTGAAGCTTTCTTT.

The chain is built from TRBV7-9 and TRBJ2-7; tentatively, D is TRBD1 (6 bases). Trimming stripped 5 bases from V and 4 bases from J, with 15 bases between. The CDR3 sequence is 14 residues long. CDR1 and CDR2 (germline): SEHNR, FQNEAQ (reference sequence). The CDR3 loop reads CASSTSPDSYEQYV. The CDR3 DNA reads TGTGCCAGCAGCACCTCCCCGGACAGTTACGAGCAGTACGTC.

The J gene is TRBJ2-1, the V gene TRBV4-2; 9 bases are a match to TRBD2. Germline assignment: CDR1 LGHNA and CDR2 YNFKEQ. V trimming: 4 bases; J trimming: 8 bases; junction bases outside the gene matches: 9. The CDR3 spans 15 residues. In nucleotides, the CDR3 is TGTGCCAGCAGCCGCCAGACTAGCGGACAATATGAGCAGTTCTTC. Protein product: CASSRQTSGQYEQFF.

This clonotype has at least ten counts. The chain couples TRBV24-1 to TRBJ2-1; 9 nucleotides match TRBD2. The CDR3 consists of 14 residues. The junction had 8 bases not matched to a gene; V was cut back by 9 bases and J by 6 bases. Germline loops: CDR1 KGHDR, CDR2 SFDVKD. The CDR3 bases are TGTGCCACCTCCCTGGCGGGAGGGTTCAATGAGCAGTTCTTC. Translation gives CATSLAGGFNEQFF.

This CDR3 reads CASTSPGAEGYTF. The CDR3 DNA follows: TGCGCCAGCACCTCTCCCGGGGCTGAGGGCTACACCTTC. V and J are TRBV5-1 and TRBJ1-2; the D gene is possibly TRBD1 (5 bases). The V gene lost 6 bases and the J gene lost 8 bases, with 17 bases spanning the gap. Germline-derived CDR1 and CDR2 are SGHRS and YFSETQ. This CDR3 is 13 amino acids long.

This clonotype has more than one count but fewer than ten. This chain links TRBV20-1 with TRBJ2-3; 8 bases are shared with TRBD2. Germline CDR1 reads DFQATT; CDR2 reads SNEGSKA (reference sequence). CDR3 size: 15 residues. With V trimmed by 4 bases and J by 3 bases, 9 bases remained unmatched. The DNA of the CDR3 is TGCAGTGCTACCCTCCCGGGAGGGGGGACAGATACGCAGTATTTT. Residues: CSATLPGGGTDTQYF.

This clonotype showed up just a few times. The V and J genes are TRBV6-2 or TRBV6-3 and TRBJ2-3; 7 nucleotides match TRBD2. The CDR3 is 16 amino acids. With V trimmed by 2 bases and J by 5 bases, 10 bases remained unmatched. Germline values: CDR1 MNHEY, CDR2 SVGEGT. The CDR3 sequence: CASSYPPVGEGDTQYF. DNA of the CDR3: TGTGCCAGCAGTTACCCCCCCGTGGGGGAGGGAGATACGCAGTATTTT.

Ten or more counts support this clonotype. CDR3: CASSLDLGRSNQPQHF. CDR3 nucleotides: TGTGCCAGCAGTTTAGACCTGGGCCGTAGCAATCAGCCCCAGCATTTT. The rearrangement joins TRBV28 to TRBJ1-5; no definite D call. Germline CDR1 MDHEN, CDR2 SYDVKM. The CDR3 extends over 16 amino acids. The V and J ends lost 2 bases and 0 bases respectively, with 11 bases between them.

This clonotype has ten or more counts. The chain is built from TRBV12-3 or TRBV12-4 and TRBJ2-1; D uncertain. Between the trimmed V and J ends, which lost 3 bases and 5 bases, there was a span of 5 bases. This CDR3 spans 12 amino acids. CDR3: CASSLMDNEQFF. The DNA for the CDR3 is TGTGCCAGCAGTTTGATGGACAATGAGCAGTTCTTC.

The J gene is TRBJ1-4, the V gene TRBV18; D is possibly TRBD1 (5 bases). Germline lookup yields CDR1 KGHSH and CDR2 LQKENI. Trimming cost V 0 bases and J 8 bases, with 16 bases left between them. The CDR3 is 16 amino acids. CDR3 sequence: CASSPPGTEVGEKLFF. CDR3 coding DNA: TGTGCCAGCTCACCACCGGGGACGGAAGTTGGAGAAAAACTGTTTTTT.

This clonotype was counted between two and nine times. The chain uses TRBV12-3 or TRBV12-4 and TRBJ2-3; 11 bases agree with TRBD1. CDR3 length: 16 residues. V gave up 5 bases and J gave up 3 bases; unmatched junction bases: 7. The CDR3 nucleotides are TGTGCCAGCAGTCGTCCCCGGGACAGGGGGACAGATACGCAGTATTTT. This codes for CASSRPRDRGTDTQYF.

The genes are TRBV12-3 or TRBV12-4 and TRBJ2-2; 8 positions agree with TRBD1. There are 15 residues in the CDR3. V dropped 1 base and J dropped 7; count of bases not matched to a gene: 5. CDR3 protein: CASSLGQGAGGELFF. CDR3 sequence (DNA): TGTGCCAGCAGTTTAGGGCAGGGGGCCGGCGGGGAGCTGTTTTTT.

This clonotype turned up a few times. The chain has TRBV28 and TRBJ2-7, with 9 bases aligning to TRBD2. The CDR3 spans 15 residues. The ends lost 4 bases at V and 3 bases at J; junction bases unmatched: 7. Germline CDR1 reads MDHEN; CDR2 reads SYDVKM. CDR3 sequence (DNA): TGTGCCAGCAGTTCTACTAGCGGGCTGATCTACGAGCAGTACTTC. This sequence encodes CASSSTSGLIYEQYF.

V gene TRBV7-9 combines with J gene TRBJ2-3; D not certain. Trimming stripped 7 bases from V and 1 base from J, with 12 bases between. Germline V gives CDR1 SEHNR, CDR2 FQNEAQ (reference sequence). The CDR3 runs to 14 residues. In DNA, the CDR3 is TGTGCCAGCACCGACCGGACGGGCACAGATACGCAGTATTTT. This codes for CASTDRTGTDTQYF.

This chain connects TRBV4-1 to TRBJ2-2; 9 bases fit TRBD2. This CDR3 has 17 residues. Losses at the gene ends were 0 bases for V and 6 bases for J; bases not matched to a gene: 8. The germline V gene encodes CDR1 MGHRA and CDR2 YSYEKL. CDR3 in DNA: TGCGCCAGCAGCCAAGAATGGCGGGAGGGCCTTCCCGGGGAGCTGTTTTTT. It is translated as CASSQEWREGLPGELFF.

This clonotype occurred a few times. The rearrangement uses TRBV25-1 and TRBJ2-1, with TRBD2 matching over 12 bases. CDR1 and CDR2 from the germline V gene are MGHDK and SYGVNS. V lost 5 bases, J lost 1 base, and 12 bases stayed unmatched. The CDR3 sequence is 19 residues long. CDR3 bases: TGTGCCAGCAGTCGGACTAGCGGGATCAGCGATTGGTCCTACAATGAGCAGTTCTTC. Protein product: CASSRTSGISDWSYNEQFF.

The CDR3 here is CASSQEYPVLTYNEQFF. The CDR3 DNA is TGCGCCAGCAGCCAAGAATACCCCGTCCTAACCTACAATGAGCAGTTCTTC. V is TRBV4-1 and J is TRBJ2-1; D is uncertain. Germline V lookup: CDR1 MGHRA, CDR2 YSYEKL. Trimming took off 0 bases at V and 2 bases at J, with 14 bases between the two ends. This CDR3 region has 17 residues.

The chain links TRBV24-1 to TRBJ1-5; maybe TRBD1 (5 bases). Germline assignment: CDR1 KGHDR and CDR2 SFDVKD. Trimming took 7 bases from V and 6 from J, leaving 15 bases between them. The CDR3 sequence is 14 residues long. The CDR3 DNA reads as TGTGCCACCAGCAAGGGTTGGGGCTCTCAGCCCCAGCATTTT. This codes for CATSKGWGSQPQHF.

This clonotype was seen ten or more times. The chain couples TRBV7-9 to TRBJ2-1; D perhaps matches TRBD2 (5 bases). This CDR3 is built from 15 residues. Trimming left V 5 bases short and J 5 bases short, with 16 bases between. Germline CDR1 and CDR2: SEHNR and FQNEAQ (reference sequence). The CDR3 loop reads CASSPDLILDNEQFF. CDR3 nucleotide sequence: TGTGCCAGCAGCCCGGACTTGATCCTGGACAATGAGCAGTTCTTC.

CDR3 bases: TGTGCCAGCACCGGGGCAGGGAACACAGATACGCAGTATTTT. Its protein is CASTGAGNTDTQYF. The rearrangement links TRBV7-9 to TRBJ2-3, with D perhaps matching TRBD1 or TRBD2 (5 bases each). The CDR3 is made up of 14 amino acids. Germline V gene data show CDR1 as SEHNR and CDR2 as FQNEAQ (reference sequence). Trimming took 7 bases from V and 2 from J, leaving 13 bases between them.

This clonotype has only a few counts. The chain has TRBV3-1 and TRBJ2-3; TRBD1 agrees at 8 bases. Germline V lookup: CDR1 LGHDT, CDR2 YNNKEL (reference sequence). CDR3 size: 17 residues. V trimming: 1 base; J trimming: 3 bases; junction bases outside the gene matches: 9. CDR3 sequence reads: CASSQGLRQGKTDTQYF. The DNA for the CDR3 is TGTGCCAGCAGCCAAGGACTTAGACAGGGGAAAACAGATACGCAGTATTTT.